Below are 9 T cell receptor beta chains sequenced from a single sample in a study of cytomegalovirus exposure and HLA in healthy donors. The PCR employed 60 Vbeta primers together with 13 Jbeta primers. TCRdb's table, derived via immunoSEQ multiplex PCR, lists solely in-frame clones and lacks some. The sample lists about 100,000 clones, 75% to 85% seen once, with more than 3% in the top ten. The sample was PBMCs. Receptors were obtained from a woman aged 45-59 years in good health and CMV-seropositive.

The chain employs TRBV5-6 and TRBJ2-1; 12 bases map to TRBD2. Germline V gene data show CDR1 as SGHDT and CDR2 as YYEEEE. V lost 3 bases to trimming and J lost 0 bases; unmatched junction nucleotides: 10. The CDR3 length is 19 residues. The CDR3 here is CASSSRTSGTTSSYNEQFF. CDR3 bases: TGTGCCAGCAGCTCTCGGACTAGCGGGACGACGAGCTCCTACAATGAGCAGTTCTTC.

The chain has TRBV11-2 and TRBJ2-1; D ambiguous. The CDR3 has 14 residues. CDR1 and CDR2 (germline): SGHAT, FQNNGV. The V and J ends lost 0 bases and 6 bases respectively, with 9 bases between them. The DNA of the CDR3 is TGTGCCAGCAGCTTAGATCAGCGATCCAATGAGCAGTTCTTC. Amino acids: CASSLDQRSNEQFF.

This clone was found once. In DNA, the CDR3 is TGCGCCAGCAGCCCAGCACCTACAGGGAACTATGGCTACACCTTC. It specifies CASSPAPTGNYGYTF. This chain uses TRBV5-1 with TRBJ1-2, with D tentatively TRBD1 (6 bases). Germline V gene data show CDR1 as SGHRS and CDR2 as YFSETQ. CDR3 length equals 15 residues. V dropped 4 bases and J dropped 2 bases, with 15 bases sitting between them.

The rearrangement uses TRBV5-4 and TRBJ2-7; D is unresolved. In germline, CDR1 is SGHNT, CDR2 YYREEE (reference sequence). V was cut by 0 bases and J by 1 base, with 5 bases left in between. CDR3 length: 13 amino acids. CDR3 nucleotides: TGTGCCAGCAGCTTGGCATTTTCCTACGAGCAGTACTTC. It encodes CASSLAFSYEQYF. Together with reference TRBV5-4 and TRBJ2-7, the CDR3 gives the full variable domain: ETGVTQSPTHLIKTRGQQVTLRCSSQSGHNTVSWYQQALGQGPQFIFQYYREEENGRGNFPPRFSGLQFPNYSSELNVNALELDDSALYLCASSLAFSYEQYFGPGTRLTVT.

The chain combines TRBV25-1 with TRBJ2-2; 10 nucleotides agree with TRBD1. Trimming took 2 bases from V and 7 from J; bases not matched to a gene: 10. CDR1 and CDR2 from the germline V gene are MGHDK and SYGVNS. The CDR3 runs to 17 residues. DNA for the CDR3: TGTGCCAGCAGTGAAAATATCGGACAGGGGGTAAACGGGGAGCTGTTTTTT. As protein: CASSENIGQGVNGELFF.

This chain connects TRBV30 to TRBJ2-1; 13 positions match TRBD2. After removal of 7 bases from V and 7 bases from J, the junction contained 10 bases not matched to a gene. Germline CDR1 is GTSNPN and CDR2 is SVGIG (reference sequence). CDR3 length equals 15 residues. The DNA of the CDR3 is TGTGCCTATACTAGCGGGAGGGCGAGTTGGAATGAGCAGTTCTTC. This gives the protein CAYTSGRASWNEQFF.

The chain links TRBV5-1 to TRBJ1-2; 11 bases map to TRBD1. V was clipped by 4 bases and J by 8 bases; unmatched bases: 10. This CDR3 spans 15 amino acids. Looked up from germline, CDR1 is SGHRS and CDR2 is YFSETQ. CDR3 nucleotides: TGCGCCAGCAGCCTACGGACAGGGGGCGCGAGCGGCTACACCTTC. Residues: CASSLRTGGASGYTF.

In this sample, this clone turned up once. This chain links TRBV2 with TRBJ1-2, with D hard to call. V lost 3 bases to trimming and J lost 4 bases, with 15 bases between them. The germline V gene has CDR1 SNHLY and CDR2 FYNNEI. The CDR3 loop spans 15 amino acids. In DNA, the CDR3 is TGTGCCAGCAGTGACGCCCCTAAATCACCCTATGGCTACACCTTC. It specifies CASSDAPKSPYGYTF.

The V call is TRBV27, the J call TRBJ2-3, with D uncertain. Germline CDR1 and CDR2: MNHEY and SMNVEV (reference sequence). The V end lost 4 bases, the J end lost 6 bases, and 17 bases lay between the germline ends. There are 15 residues in the CDR3. CDR3 sequence reads: CASSYLSQSKDTQYF. CDR3 DNA sequence: TGTGCCAGCAGTTATCTTTCACAGAGCAAGGATACGCAGTATTTT.